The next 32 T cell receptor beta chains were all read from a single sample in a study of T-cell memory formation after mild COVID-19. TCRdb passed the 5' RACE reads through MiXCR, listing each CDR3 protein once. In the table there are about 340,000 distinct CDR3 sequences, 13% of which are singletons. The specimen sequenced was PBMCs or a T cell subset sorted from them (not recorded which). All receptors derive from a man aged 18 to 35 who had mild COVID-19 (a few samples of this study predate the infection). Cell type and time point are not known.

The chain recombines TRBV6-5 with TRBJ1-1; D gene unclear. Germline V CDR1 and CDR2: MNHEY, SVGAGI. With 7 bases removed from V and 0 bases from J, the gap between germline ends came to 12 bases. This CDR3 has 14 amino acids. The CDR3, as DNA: TGTGCCAGCACCCCCGCAAGATTGAACACTGAAGCTTTCTTT. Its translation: CASTPARLNTEAFF.

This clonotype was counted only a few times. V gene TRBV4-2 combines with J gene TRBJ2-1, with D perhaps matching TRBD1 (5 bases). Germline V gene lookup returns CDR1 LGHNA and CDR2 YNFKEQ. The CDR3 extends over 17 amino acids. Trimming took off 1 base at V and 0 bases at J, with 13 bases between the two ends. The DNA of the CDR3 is TGTGCCAGCAGCCAAGGTAGCAAGGACACCTCCTACAATGAGCAGTTCTTC. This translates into CASSQGSKDTSYNEQFF.

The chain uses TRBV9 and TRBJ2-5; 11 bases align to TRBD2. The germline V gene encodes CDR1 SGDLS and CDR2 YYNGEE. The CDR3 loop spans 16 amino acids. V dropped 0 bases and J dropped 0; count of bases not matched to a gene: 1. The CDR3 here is CASSVGTSGYQETQYF. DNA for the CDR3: TGTGCCAGCAGCGTAGGGACTAGCGGGTACCAAGAGACCCAGTACTTC.

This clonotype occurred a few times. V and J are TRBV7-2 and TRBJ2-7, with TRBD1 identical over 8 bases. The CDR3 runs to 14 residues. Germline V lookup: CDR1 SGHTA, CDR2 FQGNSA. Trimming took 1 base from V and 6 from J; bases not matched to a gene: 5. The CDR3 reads CASSLGQGRREQYF. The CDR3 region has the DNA TGTGCCAGCAGCTTAGGACAGGGGAGGCGCGAGCAGTACTTC.

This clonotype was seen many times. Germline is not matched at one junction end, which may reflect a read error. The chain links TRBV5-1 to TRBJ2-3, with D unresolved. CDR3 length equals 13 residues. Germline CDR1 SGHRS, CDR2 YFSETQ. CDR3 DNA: TGTGCCAGCAGCCCAGCTAGCACAGATACGCAGTATTTT. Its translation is CASSPASTDTQYF.

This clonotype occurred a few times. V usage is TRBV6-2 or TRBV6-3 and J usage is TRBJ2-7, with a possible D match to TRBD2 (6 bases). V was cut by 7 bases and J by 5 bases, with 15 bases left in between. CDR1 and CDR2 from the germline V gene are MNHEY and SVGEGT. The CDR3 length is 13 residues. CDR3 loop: CASNSPGEDEQYF. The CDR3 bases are TGTGCCAGCAATTCTCCCGGGGAGGACGAGCAGTACTTC.

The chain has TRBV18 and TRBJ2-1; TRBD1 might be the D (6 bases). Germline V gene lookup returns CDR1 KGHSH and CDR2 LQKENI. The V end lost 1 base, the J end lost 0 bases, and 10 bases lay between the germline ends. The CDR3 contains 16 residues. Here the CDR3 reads CASSPQGGGSYNEQFF. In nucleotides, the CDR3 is TGTGCCAGCTCACCACAAGGGGGTGGCTCCTACAATGAGCAGTTCTTC.

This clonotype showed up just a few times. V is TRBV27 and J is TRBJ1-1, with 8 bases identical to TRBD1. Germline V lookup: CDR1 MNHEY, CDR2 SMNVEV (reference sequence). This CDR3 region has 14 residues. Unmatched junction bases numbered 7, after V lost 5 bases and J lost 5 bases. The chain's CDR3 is CASSHLDRETEAFF. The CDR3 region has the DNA TGTGCCAGCAGTCACTTGGACAGGGAGACTGAAGCTTTCTTT.

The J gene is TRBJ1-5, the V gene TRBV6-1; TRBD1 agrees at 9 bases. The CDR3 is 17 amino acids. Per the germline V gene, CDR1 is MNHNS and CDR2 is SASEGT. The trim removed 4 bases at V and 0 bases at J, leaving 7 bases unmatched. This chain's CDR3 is CASSADRGPYSNQPQHF. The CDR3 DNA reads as TGTGCCAGCAGTGCGGACAGGGGACCCTATAGCAATCAGCCCCAGCATTTT.

DNA for the CDR3: TGTGCCAGCAGCGTAGAGCTGAGCTCCTACAATGAGCAGTTCTTC. Translated: CASSVELSSYNEQFF. This chain links TRBV9 with TRBJ2-1; D gene ambiguous. The CDR3 length is 15 residues. V was clipped by 0 bases and J by 0 bases, with 7 bases between them. CDR1 and CDR2 (germline): SGDLS, YYNGEE.

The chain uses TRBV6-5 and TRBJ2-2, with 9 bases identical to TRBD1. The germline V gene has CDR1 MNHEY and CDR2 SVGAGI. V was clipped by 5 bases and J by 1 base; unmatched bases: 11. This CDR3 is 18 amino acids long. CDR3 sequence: CASSVQYPGQGNTGELFF. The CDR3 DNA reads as TGTGCCAGCAGTGTACAATATCCGGGACAGGGGAACACCGGGGAGCTGTTTTTT.

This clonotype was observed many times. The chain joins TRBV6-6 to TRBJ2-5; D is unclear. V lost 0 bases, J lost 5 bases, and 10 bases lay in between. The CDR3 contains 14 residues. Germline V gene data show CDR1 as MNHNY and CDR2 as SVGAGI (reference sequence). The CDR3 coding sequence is TGTGCCAGCAGTTACTCGATCCCACGGGAGACCCAGTACTTC. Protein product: CASSYSIPRETQYF.

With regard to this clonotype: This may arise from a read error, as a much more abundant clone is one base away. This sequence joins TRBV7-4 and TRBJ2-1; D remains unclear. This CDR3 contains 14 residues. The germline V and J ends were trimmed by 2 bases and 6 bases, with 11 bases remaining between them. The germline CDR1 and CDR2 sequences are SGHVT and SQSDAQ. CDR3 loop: CASSLTVYTNEQFF. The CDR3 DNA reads TGTGCCAGCAGCTTAACCGTCTACACCAATGAGCAGTTCTTC.

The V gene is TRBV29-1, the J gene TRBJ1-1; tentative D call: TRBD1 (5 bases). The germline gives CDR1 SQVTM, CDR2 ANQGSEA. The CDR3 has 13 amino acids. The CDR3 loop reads CRGIAGRGREAFF. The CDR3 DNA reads TGCAGAGGCATCGCGGGAAGGGGAAGAGAAGCTTTCTTT.

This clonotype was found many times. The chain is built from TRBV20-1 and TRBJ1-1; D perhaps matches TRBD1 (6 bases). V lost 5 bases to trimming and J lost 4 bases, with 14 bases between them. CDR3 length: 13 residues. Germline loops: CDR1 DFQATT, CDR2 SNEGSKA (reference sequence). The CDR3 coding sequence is TGCAGTGCTTTGGACGGGACAATCACTGAAGCTTTCTTT. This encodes CSALDGTITEAFF.

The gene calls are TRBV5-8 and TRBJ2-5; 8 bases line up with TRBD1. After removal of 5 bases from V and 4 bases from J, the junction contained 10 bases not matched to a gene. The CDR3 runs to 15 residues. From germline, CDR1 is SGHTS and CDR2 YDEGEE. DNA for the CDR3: TGTGCCAGCAGTCAGGGACAGGAGAAAGGAGAGACCCAGTACTTC. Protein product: CASSQGQEKGETQYF.

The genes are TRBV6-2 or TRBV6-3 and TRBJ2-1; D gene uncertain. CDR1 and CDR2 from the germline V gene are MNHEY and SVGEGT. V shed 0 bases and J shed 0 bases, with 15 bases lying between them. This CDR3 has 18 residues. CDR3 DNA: TGTGCCAGCAGTTACTCTAAGGGTCACAGAGACTCCTACAATGAGCAGTTCTTC. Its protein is CASSYSKGHRDSYNEQFF.

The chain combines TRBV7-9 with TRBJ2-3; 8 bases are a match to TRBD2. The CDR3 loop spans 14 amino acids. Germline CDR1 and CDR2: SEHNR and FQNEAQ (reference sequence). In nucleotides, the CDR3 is TGTGCAACCCCAACGGGGGGGAGCACAGATACGCAGTATTTT. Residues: CATPTGGSTDTQYF.

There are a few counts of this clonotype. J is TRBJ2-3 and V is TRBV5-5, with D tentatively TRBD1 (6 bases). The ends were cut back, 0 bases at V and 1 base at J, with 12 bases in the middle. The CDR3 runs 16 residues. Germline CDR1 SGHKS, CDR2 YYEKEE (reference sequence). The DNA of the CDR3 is TGTGCCAGCAGCTTGGATGTCAACAGGGGCACAGATACGCAGTATTTT. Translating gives CASSLDVNRGTDTQYF.

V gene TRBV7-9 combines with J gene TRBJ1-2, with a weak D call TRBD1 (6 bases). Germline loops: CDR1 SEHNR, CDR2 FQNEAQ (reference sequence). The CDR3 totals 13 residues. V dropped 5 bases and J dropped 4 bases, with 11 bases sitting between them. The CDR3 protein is CASSRGGLYGYTF. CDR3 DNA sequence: TGTGCCAGCAGCCGAGGGGGACTCTATGGCTACACCTTC. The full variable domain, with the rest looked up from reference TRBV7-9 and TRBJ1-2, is DTGVSQNPRHKITKRGQNVTFRCDPISEHNRLYWYRQTLGQGPEFLTYFQNEAQLEKSRLLSDRFSAERPKGSFSTLEIQRTEQGDSAMYLCASSRGGLYGYTFGSGTRLTVV.

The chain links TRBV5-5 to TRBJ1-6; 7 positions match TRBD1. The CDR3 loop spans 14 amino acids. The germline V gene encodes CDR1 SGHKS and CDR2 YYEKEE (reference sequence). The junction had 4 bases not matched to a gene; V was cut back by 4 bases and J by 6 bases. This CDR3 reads CASSGGTANSPLHF. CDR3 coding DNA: TGTGCCAGCAGCGGGGGGACAGCTAATTCACCCCTCCACTTT.

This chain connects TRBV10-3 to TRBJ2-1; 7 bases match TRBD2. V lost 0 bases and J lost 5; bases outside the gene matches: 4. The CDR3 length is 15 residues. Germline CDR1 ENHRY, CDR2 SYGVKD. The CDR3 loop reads CAISESTGLNNEQFF. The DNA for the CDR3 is TGTGCCATCAGTGAGTCGACGGGACTAAACAATGAGCAGTTCTTC.

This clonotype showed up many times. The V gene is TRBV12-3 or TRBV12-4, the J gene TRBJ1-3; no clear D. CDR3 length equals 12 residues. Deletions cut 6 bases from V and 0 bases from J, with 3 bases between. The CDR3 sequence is CASRGSGNTIYF. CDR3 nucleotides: TGTGCCAGCAGGGGCTCTGGAAACACCATATATTTT.

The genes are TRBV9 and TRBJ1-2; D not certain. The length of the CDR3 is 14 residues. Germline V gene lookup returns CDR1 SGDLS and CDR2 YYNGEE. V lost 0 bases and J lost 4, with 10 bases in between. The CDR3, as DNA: TGTGCCAGCAGCGTAGGAGGAGGGTCCTATGGCTACACCTTC. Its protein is CASSVGGGSYGYTF.

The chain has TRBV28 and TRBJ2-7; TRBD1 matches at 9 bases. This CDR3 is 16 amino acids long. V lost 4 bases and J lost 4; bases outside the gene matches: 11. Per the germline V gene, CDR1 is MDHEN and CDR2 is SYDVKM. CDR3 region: CASSSPGTGNFYEQYV. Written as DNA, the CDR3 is TGTGCCAGCAGTTCTCCCGGGACAGGGAATTTTTACGAGCAGTACGTC.

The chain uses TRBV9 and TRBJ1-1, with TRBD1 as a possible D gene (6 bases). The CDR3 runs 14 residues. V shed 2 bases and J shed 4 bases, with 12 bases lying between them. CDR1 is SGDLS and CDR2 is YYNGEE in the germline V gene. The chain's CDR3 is CASSVLGAGTEAFF. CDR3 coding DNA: TGTGCCAGCAGCGTTCTGGGGGCCGGCACTGAAGCTTTCTTT. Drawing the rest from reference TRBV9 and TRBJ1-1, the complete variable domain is DSGVTQTPKHLITATGQRVTLRCSPRSGDLSVYWYQQSLDQGLQFLIQYYNGEERAKGNILERFSAQQFPDLHSELNLSSLELGDSALYFCASSVLGAGTEAFFGQGTRLTVV.

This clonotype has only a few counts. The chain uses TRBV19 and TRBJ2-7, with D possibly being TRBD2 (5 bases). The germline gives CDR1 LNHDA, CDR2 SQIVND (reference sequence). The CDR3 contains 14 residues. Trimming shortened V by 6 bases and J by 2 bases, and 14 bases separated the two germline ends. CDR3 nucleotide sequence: TGTGCCAGTAGCATACTAGAAACCCCCTACGAGCAGTACTTC. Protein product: CASSILETPYEQYF. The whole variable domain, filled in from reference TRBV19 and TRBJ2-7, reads DGGITQSPKYLFRKEGQNVTLSCEQNLNHDAMYWYRQDPGQGLRLIYYSQIVNDFQKGDIAEGYSVSREKKESFPLTVTSAQKNPTAFYLCASSILETPYEQYFGPGTRLTVT.

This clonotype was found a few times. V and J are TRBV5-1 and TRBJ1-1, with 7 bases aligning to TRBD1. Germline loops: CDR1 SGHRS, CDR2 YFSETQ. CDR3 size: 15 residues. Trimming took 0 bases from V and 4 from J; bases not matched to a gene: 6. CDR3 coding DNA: TGCGCCAGCAGCTTGGCCAGGGGGGTAACCACTGAAGCTTTCTTT. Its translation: CASSLARGVTTEAFF.

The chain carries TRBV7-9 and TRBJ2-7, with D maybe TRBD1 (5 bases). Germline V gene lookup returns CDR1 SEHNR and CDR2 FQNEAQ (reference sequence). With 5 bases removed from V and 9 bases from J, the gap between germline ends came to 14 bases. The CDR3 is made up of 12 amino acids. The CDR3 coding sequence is TGTGCCAGCAGCCACGACGATCAGGGGCAGTACGTC. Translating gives CASSHDDQGQYV.

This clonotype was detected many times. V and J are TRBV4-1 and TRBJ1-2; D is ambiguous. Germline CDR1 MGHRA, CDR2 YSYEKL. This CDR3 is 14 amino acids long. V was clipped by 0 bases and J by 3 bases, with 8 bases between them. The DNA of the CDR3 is TGCGCCAGCAGCCAAGACGCAGCCTACTATGGCTACACCTTC. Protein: CASSQDAAYYGYTF.

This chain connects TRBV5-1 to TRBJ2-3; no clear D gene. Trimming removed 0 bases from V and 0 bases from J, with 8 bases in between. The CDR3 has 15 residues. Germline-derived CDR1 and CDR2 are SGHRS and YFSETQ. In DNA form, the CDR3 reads TGCGCCAGCAGCTTGGAGGACGTAAGCACAGATACGCAGTATTTT. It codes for CASSLEDVSTDTQYF.

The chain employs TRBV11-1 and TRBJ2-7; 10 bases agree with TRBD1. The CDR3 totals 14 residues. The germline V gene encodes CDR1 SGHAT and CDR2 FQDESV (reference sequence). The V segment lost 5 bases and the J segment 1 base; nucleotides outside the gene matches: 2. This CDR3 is CASSRTGGSYEQYV. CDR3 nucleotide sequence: TGTGCCAGCAGCCGGACAGGGGGATCCTACGAGCAGTACGTC.